This entry describes one TCR beta chain. Its antigen is currently unknown. Reverse transcription used roughly 0.45 to 1 ug RNA and random hexamers. The CDR3 of TCR beta was amplified by immunoSEQ multiplex PCR across 54 Vbeta and 13 Jbeta. TCRdb re-analysed the immunoSEQ multiplex PCR reads in MiXCR, keeping a single row per CDR3 protein. The data contain roughly 400,000 distinct CDR3 sequences, approximately 89% of them singletons. This record comes from a study of CD8 T cells in Susac syndrome. Study results and caveats: The study conceded that its TCR sequencing and HLA analysis involved relatively few individuals.

CD8+ and CD4+ blood T cells underwent TCR beta sequencing. This receptor was obtained from a human donor with multiple sclerosis. Sequenced input: CD8+ T cells from PBMCs.

CDR3 amino acids: CASSSGFGGGELFF. The CDR3 nucleotides are TGTGCCAGTAGCTCCGGCTTTGGGGGCGGGGAGCTGTTTTTT. The chain recombines TRBV19 with TRBJ2-2; D is possibly TRBD1 or TRBD2 (5 bases each). The CDR3 has 14 residues. CDR1 and CDR2 from the germline V gene are LNHDA and SQIVND (reference sequence). V was cut by 6 bases and J by 7 bases, with 15 bases left in between.